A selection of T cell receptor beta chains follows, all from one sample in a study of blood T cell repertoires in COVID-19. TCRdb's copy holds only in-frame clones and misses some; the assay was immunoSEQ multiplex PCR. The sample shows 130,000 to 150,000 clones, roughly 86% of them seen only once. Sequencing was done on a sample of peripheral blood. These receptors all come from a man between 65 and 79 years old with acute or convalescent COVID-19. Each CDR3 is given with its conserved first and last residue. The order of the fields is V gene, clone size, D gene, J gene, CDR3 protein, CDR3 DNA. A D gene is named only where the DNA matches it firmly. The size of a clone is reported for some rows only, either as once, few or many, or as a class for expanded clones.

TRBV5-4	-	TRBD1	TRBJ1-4	CASSPRTGGGEKLFF	TGTGCCAGCAGCCCACGGACAGGGGGAGGTGAAAAACTGTTTTTT
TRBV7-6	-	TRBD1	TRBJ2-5	CASSRDRGETQYF	TGTGCCAGCAGCCGGGACAGAGGAGAGACCCAGTACTTC
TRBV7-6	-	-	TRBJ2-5	CASSLASVTQYF	TGTGCCAGCAGCTTAGCATCTGTGACCCAGTACTTC
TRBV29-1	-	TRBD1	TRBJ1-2	CSASGTAINYGYTF	TGCAGCGCATCCGGGACAGCAATTAACTATGGCTACACCTTC
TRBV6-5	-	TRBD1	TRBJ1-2	CASRPHGQGHYGYTF	TGTGCCAGCAGGCCCCACGGACAGGGCCACTATGGCTACACCTTC
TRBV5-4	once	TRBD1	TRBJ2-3	CASSLAMGQGGTDTQYF	TGTGCCAGCAGCTTGGCGATGGGACAGGGGGGAACAGATACGCAGTATTTT
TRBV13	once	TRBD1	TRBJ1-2	CASSPTGAGYGYTF	TGTGCCAGCAGCCCTACAGGGGCCGGCTATGGCTACACCTTC
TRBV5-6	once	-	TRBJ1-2	CASSSQGMQLSGYTF	TGTGCCAGCAGCTCGCAGGGGATGCAACTAAGTGGCTACACCTTC
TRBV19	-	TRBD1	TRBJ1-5	CATTGGGGNQPQHF	TGTGCCACCACAGGGGGAGGGGGCAATCAGCCCCAGCATTTT
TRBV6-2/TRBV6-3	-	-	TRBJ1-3	CASSDRSSGNTIYF	TGTGCCAGCAGTGACAGGAGCTCTGGAAACACCATATATTTT
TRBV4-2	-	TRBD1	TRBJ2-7	CASSHYLSGQGGTYEQYF	TGTGCCAGCAGCCACTACTTATCCGGACAGGGGGGGACCTACGAGCAGTACTTC
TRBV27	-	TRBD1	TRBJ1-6	CASSLGTDPNSPLHF	TGTGCCAGCAGTTTAGGGACAGACCCCAATTCACCCCTCCACTTT
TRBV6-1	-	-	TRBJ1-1	CASSDVENTEAFF	TGTGCCAGCAGTGACGTAGAGAACACTGAAGCTTTCTTT
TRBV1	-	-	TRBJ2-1	CTSSQAFHRRWEGGINEQFF	TGCACCAGCAGCCAGGCCTTTCACCGGAGGTGGGAGGGCGGTATCAATGAGCAGTTCTTC
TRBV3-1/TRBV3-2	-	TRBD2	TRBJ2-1	CASSSGLAGTYNEQFF	TGTGCCAGCAGTTCGGGACTAGCGGGGACCTACAATGAGCAGTTCTTC
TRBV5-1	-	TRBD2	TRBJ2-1	CASSLAMGGGYNEQFF	TGCGCCAGCAGCTTGGCCATGGGCGGGGGGTACAATGAGCAGTTCTTC
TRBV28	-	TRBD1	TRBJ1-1	CASSLKGQGSTEAFF	TGTGCCAGCAGTTTAAAAGGACAGGGAAGCACTGAAGCTTTCTTT
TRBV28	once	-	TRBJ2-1	CASSIQGTEQFF	TGTGCCAGCAGTATCCAGGGGACTGAGCAGTTCTTC
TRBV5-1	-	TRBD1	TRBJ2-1	CASSATQGSRIGEQFF	TGCGCCAGCAGCGCCACACAGGGGTCACGGATAGGTGAGCAGTTCTTC
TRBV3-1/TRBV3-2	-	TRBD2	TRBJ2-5	CASSATTGGETQYF	TGTGCCAGCAGCGCGACAACGGGAGGAGAGACCCAGTACTTC
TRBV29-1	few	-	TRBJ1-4	CSGTEGEKLFF	TGCAGCGGAACGGAGGGTGAAAAACTGTTTTTT
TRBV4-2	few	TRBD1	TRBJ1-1	CASSQGGQGVGEAFF	TGTGCCAGCAGCCAAGGAGGACAGGGGGTGGGAGAAGCTTTCTTT
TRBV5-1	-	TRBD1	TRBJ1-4	CASSLQGAPTNEKLFF	TGCGCCAGCAGCTTACAGGGGGCACCGACTAATGAAAAACTGTTTTTT
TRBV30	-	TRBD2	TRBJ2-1	CASETSGIYNEQFF	TGTGCCTCCGAGACTAGCGGGATATACAATGAGCAGTTCTTC
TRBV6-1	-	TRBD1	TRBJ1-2	CASSETGGSGYGYTF	TGTGCCAGCAGTGAAACAGGGGGCTCGGGCTATGGCTACACCTTC
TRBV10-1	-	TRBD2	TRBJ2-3	CASSVGSGASTDTQYF	TGCGCCAGCAGTGTCGGTAGCGGGGCTAGCACAGATACGCAGTATTTT
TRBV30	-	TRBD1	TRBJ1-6	CAWSRDRGNSLDSPLHF	TGTGCCTGGAGTCGAGACAGGGGGAATTCCCTAGATTCACCCCTCCACTTT
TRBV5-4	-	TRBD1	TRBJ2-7	CASSRNRGQGTISYEQYF	TGTGCCAGCAGTCGAAACCGGGGACAGGGGACTATCTCCTACGAGCAGTACTTC
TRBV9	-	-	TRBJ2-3	CASSVGGGENLNTQYF	TGTGCCAGCAGCGTAGGGGGCGGGGAGAATCTAAATACGCAGTATTTT
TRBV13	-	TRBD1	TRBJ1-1	CASSKQQGAGTEAFF	TGTGCCAGCAGCAAACAACAGGGGGCGGGCACTGAAGCTTTCTTT
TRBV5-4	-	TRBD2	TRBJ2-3	CASSRLSGETDTQYF	TGTGCCAGCAGCCGCCTTAGCGGGGAGACAGATACGCAGTATTTT
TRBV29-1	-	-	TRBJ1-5	CSVGRENQPQHF	TGCAGCGTTGGGAGGGAAAATCAGCCCCAGCATTTT
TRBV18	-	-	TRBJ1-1	CASSPPAGRTEAFF	TGTGCCAGCTCACCACCGGCAGGGAGGACTGAAGCTTTCTTT
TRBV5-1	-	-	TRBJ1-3	CASSLDGSSGNTIYF	TGCGCCAGCAGCTTGGACGGTAGCTCTGGAAACACCATATATTTT
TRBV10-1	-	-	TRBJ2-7	CASSDEAGVAEQYF	TGCGCCAGCAGTGATGAGGCAGGGGTCGCCGAGCAGTACTTC
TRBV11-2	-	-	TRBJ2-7	CASSGPYEQYF	TGTGCCAGCAGTGGCCCCTACGAGCAGTACTTC
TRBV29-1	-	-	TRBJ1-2	CSVGDTPYYGYTF	TGCAGCGTTGGGGACACTCCTTACTATGGCTACACCTTC
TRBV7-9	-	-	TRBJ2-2	CASSSRGNANTGELFF	TGTGCCAGCAGCTCCCGGGGGAACGCTAACACCGGGGAGCTGTTTTTT
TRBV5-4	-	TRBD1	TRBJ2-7	CASSLPGTGISYEQYF	TGTGCCAGCAGCTTGCCAGGGACAGGCATATCCTACGAGCAGTACTTC
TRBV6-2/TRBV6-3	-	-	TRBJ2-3	CASSSTYSTDTQYF	TGTGCCAGCAGTTCTACTTATAGCACAGATACGCAGTATTTT
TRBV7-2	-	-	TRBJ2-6	CASSLAGGGVGANVLTF	TGTGCCAGCAGCTTAGCGGGAGGGGGAGTTGGGGCCAACGTCCTGACTTTC
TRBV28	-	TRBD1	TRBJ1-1	CASSFPRGNEAFF	TGTGCCAGCAGTTTTCCCAGGGGGAATGAAGCTTTCTTT
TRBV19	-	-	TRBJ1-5	CASDMKGMPYQPQHF	TGTGCCAGTGATATGAAGGGGATGCCTTATCAGCCCCAGCATTTT
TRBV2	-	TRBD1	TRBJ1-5	CASRQGENQPQHF	TGTGCCAGCAGACAGGGGGAGAATCAGCCCCAGCATTTT
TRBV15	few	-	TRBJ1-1	CATSRDVRAEAFF	TGTGCCACCAGCAGAGATGTCAGGGCTGAAGCTTTCTTT
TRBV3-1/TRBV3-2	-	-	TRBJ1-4	CASSQAGREKLFF	TGTGCCAGCAGCCAGGCCGGGAGGGAAAAACTGTTTTTT
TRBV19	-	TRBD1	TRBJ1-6	CASSLTIGTGVSPLHF	TGTGCCAGTAGCTTAACGATCGGGACAGGGGTCTCACCCCTCCACTTT
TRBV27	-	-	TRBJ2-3	CASSRAGLDTQYF	TGTGCCAGCAGCCGAGCAGGGTTGGATACGCAGTATTTT
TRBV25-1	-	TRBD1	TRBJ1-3	CASSEGQGSGGNTIYF	TGTGCCAGCAGTGAGGGACAGGGGTCAGGTGGAAACACCATATATTTT
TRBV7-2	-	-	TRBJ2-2	CASSLALMSGELFF	TGTGCCAGCAGCTTGGCCCTTATGTCCGGGGAGCTGTTTTTT
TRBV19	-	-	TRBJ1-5	CAEKGRNQPQHF	TGTGCCGAGAAAGGGAGAAATCAGCCCCAGCATTTT
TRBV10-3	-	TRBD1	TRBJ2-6	CAIGTAGANVLTF	TGTGCCATTGGGACAGCTGGGGCCAACGTCCTGACTTTC
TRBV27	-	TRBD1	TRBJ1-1	CASSSQGQGKTEAFF	TGTGCCAGCAGTTCACAGGGACAGGGGAAAACTGAAGCTTTCTTT
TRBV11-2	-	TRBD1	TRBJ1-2	CASSSPGQGQGYTF	TGTGCCAGCAGCTCTCCGGGACAGGGGCAGGGCTACACCTTC